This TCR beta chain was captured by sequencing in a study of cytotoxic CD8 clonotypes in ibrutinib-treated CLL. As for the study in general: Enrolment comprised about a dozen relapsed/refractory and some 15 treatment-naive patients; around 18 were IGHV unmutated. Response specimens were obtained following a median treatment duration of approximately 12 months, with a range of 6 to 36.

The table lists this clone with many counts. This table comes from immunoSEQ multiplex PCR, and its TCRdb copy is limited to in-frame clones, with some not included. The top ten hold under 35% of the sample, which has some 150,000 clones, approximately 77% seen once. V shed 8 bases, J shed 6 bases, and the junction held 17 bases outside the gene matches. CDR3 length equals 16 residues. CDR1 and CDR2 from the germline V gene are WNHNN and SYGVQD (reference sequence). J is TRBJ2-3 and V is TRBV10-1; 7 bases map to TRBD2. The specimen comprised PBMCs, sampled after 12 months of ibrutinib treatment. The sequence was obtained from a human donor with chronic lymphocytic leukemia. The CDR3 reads CASGTKRDLGGDTQYF. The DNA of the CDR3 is TGCGCCAGCGGAACAAAACGGGACCTCGGGGGGGATACGCAGTATTTT.